One T cell receptor (beta chain) is described in this entry. Enrollees, roughly 18 to 90 years old, lived in about two dozen US areas. The source of the sample is a study of blood T cell repertoires in COVID-19. Produced via immunoSEQ multiplex PCR; TCRdb's table is partial and in-frame only. The data hold about 170,000 clones, with 75% to 90% observed a single time. This TCR was sampled from a woman in her fifties or sixties who had recovered from COVID-19. Input material: PBMCs or T cells enriched from blood (not recorded which).

The CDR3 spells CASSIDPRGRVNTEAFF. DNA of the CDR3: TGTGCCAGTAGTATAGATCCCCGAGGCAGGGTGAACACTGAAGCTTTCTTT. The chain links TRBV19 to TRBJ1-1; weak D call: TRBD1 (5 bases). The CDR3 length is 17 residues. CDR1 and CDR2 from the germline V gene are LNHDA and SQIVND (reference sequence). V was trimmed by 0 bases and J by 0 bases, leaving 14 bases between them.